The rows below give T cell receptor beta chains drawn from one sample of a study of T-cell memory formation after mild COVID-19. TCRdb redid the calling of the 5' RACE reads with MiXCR, one entry per CDR3 protein. Of approximately 260,000 distinct CDR3 sequences in the sample, roughly 17% were seen once. Sequenced: PBMCs or a T cell subset sorted from them (not recorded which). Receptors originate from a man aged 18 to 29 who had mild COVID-19 (a few samples of this study predate the infection). Cell type and time point are not known. CDR3s include the opening cysteine and the closing phenylalanine or tryptophan. The D gene is left open where the match is weak. Size is stated for part of the rows, as once, few or many counts, or as a class when the clone is expanded.

TRBD2,TRBV14,TRBJ2-7,.,TGTGCCAGCAGCCAAGAACGCGTCGGGGGGTACTCCTACGAGCAGTACTTC,CASSQERVGGYSYEQYF
.,TRBV6-6,TRBJ2-3,few,TGTGCCAGCAGAGACCTCGGGGGCCGCACAGATACGCAGTATTTT,CASRDLGGRTDTQYF
.,TRBV5-1,TRBJ1-1,few,TGCGCCAGCAGCTTGCATTCCTCTGAAGCTTTCTTT,CASSLHSSEAFF
.,TRBV4-2,TRBJ2-1,.,TGTGCCAGCAGCCAAGGTAGCAAGGACACCTCCTACAATGAGCAGTTCTTC,CASSQGSKDTSYNEQFF
.,TRBV10-3,TRBJ2-2,.,TGTGCCATCAAGGGTAGATCGAACACCGGGGAGCTGTTTTTT,CAIKGRSNTGELFF
TRBD1,TRBV7-3,TRBJ2-2,.,TGTGCCAGCAGCTCAGGACAGGGGAGCACCGGGGAGCTGTTTTTT,CASSSGQGSTGELFF
.,TRBV6-4,TRBJ2-3,.,TGTGCCAGCAGTGTGAGGGCCGCAGATACGCAGTATTTT,CASSVRAADTQYF
TRBD1,TRBV6-5,TRBJ1-1,many,TGTGCCAGCAGCTCTCAGAGGGGGCGGGGGAACACTGAAGCTTTCTTT,CASSSQRGRGNTEAFF
.,TRBV19,TRBJ2-7,.,TGTGCCAGTAGTAGCGGGCCCCCTCGGCCCTACGAGCAGTACTTC,CASSSGPPRPYEQYF
.,TRBV20-1,TRBJ1-6,few,TGCAGTGGCAGGAGCTCCTATAATTCACCCCTCCACTTT,CSGRSSYNSPLHF
.,TRBV12-3/TRBV12-4,TRBJ2-5,.,TGTGCCAGCAGTTCTCCCGCCCGGGGGTGGGAGACCCAGTACTTC,CASSSPARGWETQYF
TRBD2,TRBV7-2,TRBJ2-7,few,TGTGCCAGCAGCTTCGGTCTAGCGGGCTACGAGCAGTACTTC,CASSFGLAGYEQYF
TRBD1,TRBV5-1,TRBJ2-5,.,TGCGCCAGCAGCTCGCTGGGGACAGGGGAAGAGACCCAGTACTTC,CASSSLGTGEETQYF
.,TRBV12-3/TRBV12-4,TRBJ2-1,few,TGTGCCAGCAGTTTGATCCCGAATGAGCAGTTCTTC,CASSLIPNEQFF
TRBD2,TRBV5-1,TRBJ2-7,many,TGCGCCAGCAGCTTGAGCGGGGTGGCACAGTACTTC,CASSLSGVAQYF
.,TRBV4-2,TRBJ2-3,.,TGTGCCAGCAGCCACATGGGGCGCAGCACAGATACGCAGTATTTT,CASSHMGRSTDTQYF
TRBD1,TRBV7-9,TRBJ1-1,few,TGTGCCAGCAGCTTTGGACAGGGCATCATTGAGAACACTGAAGCTTTCTTT,CASSFGQGIIENTEAFF
TRBD2,TRBV7-3,TRBJ2-1,few,TGTGCCAGCAGCTTAAAGGCGGGGGGGATATACAATGAGCAGTTCTTC,CASSLKAGGIYNEQFF
TRBD1,TRBV28,TRBJ2-3,few,TGTGCCAGCAGTCCCTTTCGACAGGGGGCTGGAGATACGCAGTATTTT,CASSPFRQGAGDTQYF
.,TRBV5-1,TRBJ1-1,.,TGCGCCAGCAGCTTGGAGCGGGATCGAGCTTTCTTT,CASSLERDRAFF
.,TRBV27,TRBJ1-2,.,TGTGCCAGCAGGCGGACTGAGGGTTATCTGGACTACACCTTC,CASRRTEGYLDYTF
.,TRBV6-5,TRBJ1-1,.,TGTGCCAGCAAGAGTATGGCAGTGGGAGGGAACACTGAAGCTTTCTTT,CASKSMAVGGNTEAFF
.,TRBV2,TRBJ1-6,.,TGTGCCAGCAGTGAAACAGGCTCCGGGTCACCCCTCCACTTT,CASSETGSGSPLHF
TRBD1,TRBV7-9,TRBJ1-2,.,TGTGCCAGCAGCTCACAGGGGGTTGGCTACACCTTC,CASSSQGVGYTF
.,TRBV4-3,TRBJ2-7,.,TGCGCCAGCAGCCGTTCTTGGCGGGGCTCCTACGAGCAGTACTTC,CASSRSWRGSYEQYF
.,TRBV4-2,TRBJ2-4,.,TGTGCCAGCAGCCCGAGACAGGTCGGATCCAAAAACATTCAGTACTTC,CASSPRQVGSKNIQYF
TRBD2,TRBV6-4,TRBJ2-3,many,TGTGCCAGCAGCGGGGGGGCTAGCACAGATACGCAGTATTTT,CASSGGASTDTQYF
TRBD1,TRBV6-2/TRBV6-3,TRBJ2-1,.,TGTGCCAGCAGTCCGGGACAGGGGTTCAATGAGCAGTTCTTC,CASSPGQGFNEQFF
TRBD1,TRBV20-1,TRBJ2-3,few,TGCAGTGCTAGTTCCTCGGTAGGGGCACGGGACAGGGTAGTTGCAGATACGCAGTATTTT,CSASSSVGARDRVVADTQYF
.,TRBV7-8,TRBJ2-4,few,TGTGCCAGCAGCTTAGCGCCGGGTCCCGAGGGCCAAAACATTCAGTACTTC,CASSLAPGPEGQNIQYF
.,TRBV24-1,TRBJ2-5,.,TGTGCCACGGCAGAGGCAGGACTAGAGACCCAGTACTTC,CATAEAGLETQYF
.,TRBV7-8,TRBJ2-2,.,TGTGCCAGCAGCTTAACCCTAGTAGGCACCGGGGAGCTGTTTTTT,CASSLTLVGTGELFF
.,TRBV10-3,TRBJ2-5,.,TGTGCCATCTCCTCGGTCAGCCAAGAGACCCAGTACTTC,CAISSVSQETQYF
TRBD1,TRBV20-1,TRBJ2-5,few,TGCAGTGCTAGAGATTTCAGGGACAGGGGGTACCAAGAGACCCAGTACTTC,CSARDFRDRGYQETQYF
.,TRBV6-2/TRBV6-3,TRBJ1-2,.,TGTGCCAGCAGTGACCGTCCTATCTATGGCTACACCTTC,CASSDRPIYGYTF
.,TRBV7-9,TRBJ1-1,once,TGTGCCAGCAGCCAGGGGCTGGCAGAAGCTTTCTTT,CASSQGLAEAFF
.,TRBV27,TRBJ2-4,.,TGTGCCAGCAGTTTATATTCGACGGGACTAGCCAAAAACATTCAGTACTTC,CASSLYSTGLAKNIQYF
.,TRBV13,TRBJ2-2,few,TGTGCCAGCAGCTTAGTGTACACCGGGGAGCTGTTTTTT,CASSLVYTGELFF
.,TRBV5-5,TRBJ1-1,.,TGTGCCAGCAGCCCGAGAACGGGTCGAACTGAAGCTTTCTTT,CASSPRTGRTEAFF
TRBD1,TRBV5-1,TRBJ2-7,few,TGCGCCAGCAGCTTGGCAGGACAGGGGGCTTTAGGAGAGCAGTACTTC,CASSLAGQGALGEQYF
.,TRBV20-1,TRBJ1-4,many,TGCAGTGCTGCCCGGGGGGAAAAACTGTTTTTT,CSAARGEKLFF
TRBD1,TRBV24-1,TRBJ1-2,.,TGTGCCACCAGTGATTCAACAGGGGATGGCTACACCTTC,CATSDSTGDGYTF